This TCR beta chain is drawn from a study of blood T cells in healthy people across ages. Study-level information: When template switching was applied, about one barcoded beta molecule was captured per two T cells.

As for this clonotype: Its cognate antigen is unknown.

The V gene's germline CDR1 is SNHLY and CDR2 FYNNEI. The CDR3 loop spans 14 amino acids. Between the trimmed V and J ends, which lost 5 bases and 2 bases, there was a span of 11 bases. A J-beta primer mix and a sample-barcoded 5' primer were used in a second PCR of roughly 7 to 12 cycles. All samples gave at least 2.5 million CDR3-containing paired-end reads. TCRdb re-derived calls from the 5' RACE reads in MiXCR, one entry per CDR3 protein. Of about 1,500,000 distinct CDR3 sequences listed, approximately 42% are singletons. Findings and limits, study-wide: Per-million-T-cell TCR beta diversity fell roughly linearly with age. Unsorted PBMC material precluded a definitive naive versus antigen-experienced comparison.

The sequence came from a young woman in good health. This chain joins TRBV2 and TRBJ2-3, with D tentatively TRBD2 (5 bases). The sequencing sample was made of blood. CDR3 protein: CASSPRTDTDTQYF. The CDR3 nucleotides are TGTGCCAGCAGTCCGCGGACTGACACAGATACGCAGTATTTT.